Below, one T cell receptor beta chain is given with its context. Looked up from germline, CDR1 is DFQATT and CDR2 is SNEGSKA (reference sequence). The CDR3 spans 14 residues. The sample is drawn from a study of T cells in Graves' hyperthyroidism and ophthalmopathy. RNA transcripts were the template for amplifying TCR beta CDR3 regions. With the HTBI primer set, the TCR CDR3 went through a first round of RT-PCR. One entry per CDR3 protein, called by TCRdb with MiXCR from the multiplex PCR reads. The sample holds hundreds of thousands of distinct CDR3 sequences, approximately 36% seen once. The sample comprised blood. The V and J genes are TRBV20-1 and TRBJ2-1; 12 nucleotides match TRBD2. This sequence originates from a middle-aged woman with Graves' hyperthyroidism. CDR3 in amino acids: CSALRLAGEGEQFF. The CDR3 DNA reads TGCAGCGCCCTCAGACTAGCGGGGGAGGGTGAGCAGTTCTTC.